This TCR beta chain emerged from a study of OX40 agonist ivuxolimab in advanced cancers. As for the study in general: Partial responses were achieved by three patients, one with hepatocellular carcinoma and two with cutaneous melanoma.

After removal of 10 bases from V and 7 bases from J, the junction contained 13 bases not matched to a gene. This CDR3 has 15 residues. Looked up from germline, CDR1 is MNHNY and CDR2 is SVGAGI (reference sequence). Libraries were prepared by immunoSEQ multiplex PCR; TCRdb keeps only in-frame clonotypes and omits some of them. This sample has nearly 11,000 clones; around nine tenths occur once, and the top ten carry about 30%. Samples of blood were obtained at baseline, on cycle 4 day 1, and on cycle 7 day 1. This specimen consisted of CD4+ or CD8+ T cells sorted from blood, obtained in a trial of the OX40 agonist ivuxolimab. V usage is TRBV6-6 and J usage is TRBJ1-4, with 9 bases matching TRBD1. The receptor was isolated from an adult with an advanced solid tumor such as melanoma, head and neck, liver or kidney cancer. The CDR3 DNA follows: TGTGCCACCTCCTTACGACAGGGGGAGGCTGAAAAACTGTTTTTT. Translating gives CATSLRQGEAEKLFF.